In its sample, the clone carrying this T cell receptor beta chain was seen many times. What it binds is not known. What was amplified from RNA transcripts were TCR beta CDR3 regions. HTBI primers were the set used in a first-round RT-PCR of the TCR CDR3. TCRdb reanalysed the multiplex PCR reads using MiXCR and keeps one entry per CDR3 protein. The sample yields 700,000 or so distinct CDR3 sequences, over 15% seen once. The data belong to a study of T cells in Graves' hyperthyroidism and ophthalmopathy. Points from the study as a whole: Model-based prediction identified ophthalmopathy a median 6.5 months prior to its onset. Blood also carried most thyroid clonotypes expanded above 0.001.

The germline CDR1 and CDR2 sequences are KGHSH and LQKENI. The CDR3 has 15 residues. Unmatched junction bases numbered 7, after V lost 4 bases and J lost 3 bases. The origin of this receptor is a man younger than 30 with Graves' hyperthyroidism. The rearrangement uses TRBV18 and TRBJ1-1; 8 nucleotides line up with TRBD1. Sequencing was carried out using blood. The CDR3 loop reads CASSRERTGHTEAFF. In nucleotides, the CDR3 is TGTGCCAGCTCACGCGAGAGGACAGGGCACACTGAAGCTTTCTTT.